The 28 T cell receptor beta chains below come from one sample, sequenced in a study of metastatic and nonmetastatic thyroid tumors. Not a single patient had been given any form of treatment at any point before undergoing thyroid surgery. TCRdb redid the clone calls on the PCR reads using MiXCR. The repertoire holds 30,000 or so clones, with 24% as singletons. The sequenced sample consisted of blood. These receptors were taken from a female donor with papillary thyroid cancer or a benign thyroid nodule (not recorded which). Some clones in this sample may be carry-over from other donors' samples.

In this sample, this clone turned up a few times. A read error is likely, as this CDR3 ends without the conserved phenylalanine or tryptophan. The gene calls are TRBV24-1 and TRBJ1-5; a possible D gene is TRBD1 (5 bases). This CDR3 has 14 amino acids. V was pared by 3 bases and J by 9 bases, with 14 bases between. The germline V gene encodes CDR1 KGHDR and CDR2 SFDVKD. CDR3 residues: CATSDGSGSRPQHL. The CDR3 DNA is TGTGCCACCAGTGATGGCTCAGGGTCCAGGCCCCAGCATCTT.

The chain has TRBV25-1 and TRBJ1-2; 9 bases are a match to TRBD1. The V gene end was trimmed by 3 bases and the J gene end by 6 bases; junction bases not matched to a gene: 5. CDR1 is MGHDK, CDR2 SYGVNS, per germline. This CDR3 contains 14 residues. DNA of the CDR3: TGTGCCAGCAGTGACCGGGACAGGGTTGATGGCTACACCTTC. Encoded protein: CASSDRDRVDGYTF.

The chain joins TRBV20-1 to TRBJ2-7, with no clear D. Between the trimmed V and J ends, which lost 0 bases and 2 bases, there was a span of 5 bases. The length of the CDR3 is 12 residues. The germline V gene encodes CDR1 DFQATT and CDR2 SNEGSKA (reference sequence). CDR3 DNA: TGCAGTGCTAGAGATTTGACCTACGAGCAGTACTTC. Its protein is CSARDLTYEQYF.

This clone was detected many times. The CDR3 nucleotides read TGTGCCACCGCCCCGGGGCCCGACGCCACTGAAGCTTTCTTT. Translation gives CATAPGPDATEAFF. This chain links TRBV7-3 with TRBJ1-1; tentative D call: TRBD1 (5 bases). Germline V lookup: CDR1 SGHTA, CDR2 FQGTGA. This CDR3 spans 14 amino acids. Trimming pared 10 bases from V and 4 bases from J, leaving 19 bases between.

The V and J genes are TRBV28 and TRBJ1-1; D uncertain. Germline CDR1 and CDR2: MDHEN and SYDVKM. Trimming took 5 bases from V and 0 from J, leaving 13 bases between them. This CDR3 contains 15 residues. The CDR3 loop reads CASSDKRTLNTEAFF. Here the CDR3 DNA reads TGTGCCAGCAGTGACAAAAGGACCTTGAACACTGAAGCTTTCTTT.

There are a few counts of this clone. The rearrangement joins TRBV28 to TRBJ1-5; D call uncertain. V was shortened by 10 bases and J by 1 base, with 20 bases between the two germline ends. Germline CDR1 and CDR2: MDHEN and SYDVKM. This CDR3 region has 16 residues. The CDR3 protein is CATASLVLGSNQPQHF. The CDR3 DNA follows: TGTGCCACGGCTTCCCTAGTGTTGGGAAGCAATCAGCCCCAGCATTTT.

The CDR3 sequence: CASSKKPNTGELFF. The CDR3, as DNA: TGTGCCAGCAGTAAGAAGCCGAACACCGGGGAGCTGTTTTTT. V usage is TRBV6-1 and J usage is TRBJ2-2; D remains unclear. Trimming took 5 bases from V and 0 from J, leaving 7 bases between them. The CDR3 consists of 14 residues. Germline CDR1 and CDR2: MNHNS and SASEGT.

This clone was seen repeatedly, ten times or more. At one of its ends the junction is not consistent with the germline gene, which may arise from a read error. The chain carries TRBV3-1 and TRBJ2-1; 11 nucleotides match TRBD2. Germline V lookup: CDR1 LGHDT, CDR2 YNNKEL (reference sequence). The CDR3 has 12 residues. The CDR3: CASNTGLAARVF. Here the CDR3 DNA reads TGTGCCAGCAATACGGGACTAGCGGCGAGAGTCTTC.

This clone was detected many times. Compared with germline, one end of the junction differs, possibly owing to a read error. The chain uses TRBV28 and TRBJ1-3; 8 nucleotides agree with TRBD1. This CDR3 is 19 amino acids long. Germline loops: CDR1 MDHEN, CDR2 SYDVKM. CDR3 region: CASSTRTGTSLFSGSTIYF. The DNA for the CDR3 is TGTGCCAGCAGTACAAGGACAGGGACCTCCCTTTTCTCTGGAAGCACCATATATTTT.

The chain recombines TRBV30 with TRBJ1-2, with D uncertain. V was cut by 0 bases and J by 3 bases, with 8 bases left in between. The CDR3 spans 13 residues. Per germline, CDR1 GTSNPN and CDR2 SVGIG (reference sequence). DNA for the CDR3: TGTGCCTGGAGTGTCGACGGTGACTATGGCTACACCTTC. Amino acid sequence: CAWSVDGDYGYTF.

This clone is medium-sized. The rearrangement joins TRBV5-1 to TRBJ2-7, with TRBD2 matching over 8 bases. After removal of 3 bases from V and 2 bases from J, the junction contained 7 bases not matched to a gene. CDR1 is SGHRS and CDR2 is YFSETQ in the germline V gene. The CDR3 loop spans 15 amino acids. The CDR3 loop is CASSSGTRAPYEQYF. The CDR3 nucleotides are TGCGCCAGCAGCTCCGGGACTAGAGCCCCCTACGAGCAGTACTTC.

This clone was detected many times. The CDR3 loop is CATSFLAGGGELFF. The CDR3 DNA follows: TGTGCCACTAGTTTTCTAGCGGGCGGCGGGGAGCTGTTTTTT. The gene calls are TRBV24-1 and TRBJ2-2, with TRBD2 identical over 8 bases. The V gene end was trimmed by 10 bases and the J gene end by 7 bases; junction bases not matched to a gene: 10. The CDR3 is 14 amino acids. Per the germline V gene, CDR1 is KGHDR and CDR2 is SFDVKD.

This clone was counted many times. CDR3 protein: CASSPGGSPPEQYF. The CDR3 DNA reads TGTGCCAGCTCACCAGGCGGGAGCCCCCCCGAGCAGTACTTC. V usage is TRBV18 and J usage is TRBJ2-7, with 7 bases identical to TRBD2. Germline V CDR1 and CDR2: KGHSH, LQKENI. This CDR3 has 14 amino acids. Unmatched junction bases numbered 7, after V lost 2 bases and J lost 6 bases.

This clone was detected only a few times. The V call is TRBV6-5, the J call TRBJ1-1; tentative D call: TRBD1 (5 bases). V lost 0 bases and J 6 bases, leaving 14 bases between the germline ends. Germline assignment: CDR1 MNHEY and CDR2 SVGAGI. The CDR3 loop spans 15 amino acids. The CDR3 here is CASSYSSRGFAEAFF. The CDR3 nucleotides are TGTGCCAGCAGTTACTCGAGTAGGGGTTTCGCTGAAGCTTTCTTT.

This clone occurred a few times. A much larger clone is a single base away; this may be a read error. V and J are TRBV29-1 and TRBJ1-1; the match to TRBD1 covers 9 bases. Trimming at V came to 7 bases and at J to 6 bases, leaving 9 bases not matched to a gene. The germline gives CDR1 SQVTM, CDR2 ANQGSEA. CDR3 length equals 13 residues. The CDR3 nucleotides read TGCAGCGCCTCAACAGGGGGCATCGCTGAAGCTTTCTTT. Its translation is CSASTGGIAEAFF.

Notes on this clone: At one of its ends the junction is not consistent with the germline gene, which may arise from a read error. This rearrangement joins TRBV12-3 or TRBV12-4 to TRBJ2-2; tentative D call: TRBD1 (6 bases). CDR3 size: 14 residues. The CDR3 sequence: CASSIVQGTWELFF. CDR3 nucleotide sequence: TGTGCCAGCAGTATTGTACAGGGCACCTGGGAGCTTTTTTTT.

Ten or more counts support this clone. V usage is TRBV20-1 and J usage is TRBJ2-3, with 7 bases identical to TRBD2. V shed 3 bases and J 4 bases; nucleotides not matched to a gene: 10. Germline-derived CDR1 and CDR2 are DFQATT and SNEGSKA (reference sequence). CDR3 length: 15 amino acids. The CDR3 DNA reads as TGCAGTGCTAGGGGGGGGAGGGTAGTACCAGATACGCAGTATTTT. Translation: CSARGGRVVPDTQYF.

A note on this clone: Germline and junction disagree at one end, which may indicate a read error. This rearrangement joins TRBV11-3 to TRBJ1-1, with a weak D call TRBD1 (6 bases). The CDR3 runs to 12 residues. Germline CDR1 reads SGHNT; CDR2 reads YENEEA. The CDR3 nucleotides read TGTTCCAGCGGCGCCCGAACAGGGGAAGCTTTCTTT. It specifies CSSGARTGEAFF.

This clone was seen only once. The DNA for the CDR3 is TGTGCCAGCAGCGTAGGCGACTACAATGAGCAGTTCTTC. It yields the protein CASSVGDYNEQFF. The V and J genes are TRBV9 and TRBJ2-1; no reliable D call. Trimming took 0 bases from V and 3 from J, leaving 4 bases between them. CDR1 and CDR2 (germline): SGDLS, YYNGEE. This CDR3 is built from 13 residues.

In its sample, this clone was seen a few times. A single base separates this from a much larger clone, so it may be a read error. J is TRBJ1-1 and V is TRBV6-1; D not certain. V lost 5 bases and J 1 base, leaving 14 bases between the germline ends. Germline CDR1 MNHNS, CDR2 SASEGT. The CDR3 is 15 amino acids. The CDR3 nucleotides are TGTGCCAGCAGTTCGCCGCACTGGAGGAACACTGAAGCTTTCTTT. It yields the protein CASSSPHWRNTEAFF.

This clone was counted ten times or more. The V call is TRBV6-2 or TRBV6-3, the J call TRBJ2-7; D remains unclear. Germline V gene sequence: CDR1 MNHEY, CDR2 SVGEGT. V was clipped by 4 bases and J by 2 bases, with 9 bases between them. The CDR3 is 13 residues long. CDR3 loop: CASSLDAPYEQYF. CDR3 in DNA: TGTGCCAGCAGTTTGGACGCTCCCTACGAGCAGTACTTC.

This clone was seen repeatedly, ten times or more. V gene TRBV30 combines with J gene TRBJ2-5; D is perhaps TRBD1 (6 bases). Germline CDR1 and CDR2: GTSNPN and SVGIG (reference sequence). The CDR3 extends over 15 amino acids. Trimming shortened V by 2 bases and J by 5 bases, and 18 bases separated the two germline ends. This chain's CDR3 is CAWSSSDSLKETQYF. CDR3 bases: TGTGCCTGGAGTTCTTCGGACAGCCTGAAGGAGACCCAGTACTTC.

The V gene is TRBV5-4, the J gene TRBJ2-2; 7 bases are shared with TRBD2. The CDR3 has 17 residues. V was pared by 3 bases and J by 2 bases, with 10 bases of the junction left unmatched. Germline CDR1 SGHNT, CDR2 YYREEE (reference sequence). Written as DNA, the CDR3 is TGTGCCAGCAGCTCTAGTCCCGGACTAGGCAACACCGGGGAGCTGTTTTTT. It yields the protein CASSSSPGLGNTGELFF.

CDR3 nucleotides: TGCGCCAGCAGAGAGTGGCCAACTAATGAAAAACTGTTTTTT. This codes for CASREWPTNEKLFF. The chain couples TRBV5-1 to TRBJ1-4; D gene uncertain. V gave up 5 bases and J gave up 0 bases, with 8 bases separating them. CDR3 length: 14 amino acids. Per germline, CDR1 SGHRS and CDR2 YFSETQ.

The chain combines TRBV13 with TRBJ2-1; 14 nucleotides line up with TRBD2. With V trimmed by 0 bases and J by 6 bases, 7 bases remained unmatched. CDR1 PRHDT and CDR2 FYEKMQ come from the germline V gene (reference sequence). CDR3 length equals 18 residues. The DNA for the CDR3 is TGTGCCAGCAGCTTAGGCCTAATGGGACTAGCGGGAGTCAATGAGCAGTTCTTC. Residues: CASSLGLMGLAGVNEQFF.

This clone was detected only a few times. A junction boundary mismatches the germline segment, possibly from a read error. The chain links TRBV6-2 or TRBV6-3 to TRBJ1-2; no reliable D call. Germline loops: CDR1 MNHEY, CDR2 SVGEGT. This CDR3 region has 13 residues. The CDR3 loop reads CASIPDAFYVYTF. The CDR3 coding sequence is TGTGCCAGCATTCCGGACGCCTTCTATGTCTACACCTTC.

This clone was recorded many times. The J gene is TRBJ1-2, the V gene TRBV7-8; no clear D. The germline V gene encodes CDR1 SGHVS and CDR2 FQNEAQ. Trimming removed 2 bases from V and 0 bases from J, with 13 bases in between. The CDR3 runs to 16 residues. The CDR3 DNA is TGTGCCAGCAGCTTATCTGAGATGGGTACTAACTATGGCTACACCTTC. Its translation: CASSLSEMGTNYGYTF.

The chain joins TRBV7-8 to TRBJ1-1; D call uncertain. The CDR3 sequence is 18 residues long. Germline V gene data show CDR1 as SGHVS and CDR2 as FQNEAQ. V was trimmed by 5 bases and J by 1 base, leaving 23 bases between them. CDR3: CASSPPLRHMWRNTEAFF. Here the CDR3 DNA reads TGTGCCAGCAGCCCACCCCTAAGACACATGTGGCGGAACACTGAAGCTTTCTTT.